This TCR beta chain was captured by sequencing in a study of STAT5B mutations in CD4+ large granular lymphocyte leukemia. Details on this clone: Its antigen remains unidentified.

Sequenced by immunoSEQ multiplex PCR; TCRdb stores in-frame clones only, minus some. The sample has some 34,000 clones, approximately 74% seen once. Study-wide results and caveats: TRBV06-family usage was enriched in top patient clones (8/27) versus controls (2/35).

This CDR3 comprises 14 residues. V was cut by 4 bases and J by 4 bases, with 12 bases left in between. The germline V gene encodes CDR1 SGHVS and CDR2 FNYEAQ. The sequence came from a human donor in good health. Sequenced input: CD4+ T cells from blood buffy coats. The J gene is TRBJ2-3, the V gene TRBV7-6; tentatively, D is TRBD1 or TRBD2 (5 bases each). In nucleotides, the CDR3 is TGTGCCAGCAGCTCCGGGGCAGAAGCAGATACGCAGTATTTT. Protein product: CASSSGAEADTQYF.